A single TCR beta chain is shown here with its context. There are 15 residues in the CDR3. The V and J ends lost 4 bases and 4 bases respectively, with 14 bases between them. CDR1 is SGHRS, CDR2 YFSETQ, per germline. This record comes from a study of blood T cell repertoires in COVID-19. Study details: The United States, Italy and Spain were the sources of the acute and convalescent COVID-19 samples. T cells, B-cell-depleted T cells, or PBMCs provided the cDNA or gDNA that served as material.

Using immunoSEQ multiplex PCR, the repertoire was profiled, and TCRdb retains in-frame clones only, with some absent. Found here are some 94,000 clones, around 67% of them singletons; the top ten hold approximately 25%. This clonotype was obtained from a woman aged 55-69 years in a cohort sampled during active or convalescent COVID-19. The material sequenced was peripheral blood. The chain has TRBV5-1 and TRBJ2-2; D is perhaps TRBD1 (6 bases). This chain's CDR3 is CASSPEQGRTGELFF. CDR3 nucleotides: TGCGCCAGCAGCCCAGAACAGGGCCGCACCGGGGAGCTGTTTTTT.